This TCR beta chain was captured by sequencing in a study of regulatory T cells in long-lasting Graves disease. Relying on iRepertoire HTBI primers and Arm-PCR of CDR3 regions, the team built TCR beta libraries. In the study's own analysis: Around 59 TRBV and about 15 TRBJ segments were identified across samples. TCRdb itself ran the multiplex PCR reads through MiXCR, one entry per CDR3 protein. The V and J calls come from TCRdb's annotation, not from the publication. The repertoire includes a few hundred thousand distinct CDR3 sequences, roughly 20% of them detected once, and about 27% sits in the top ten. The CDR3 contains 11 residues. Germline CDR1 reads MNHEY; CDR2 reads SMNVEV (reference sequence). Study conclusions and caveats: Persistent patients shared more public clonotypes (2,741) than newly diagnosed patients (approximately 960).

In its sample, this clonotype was seen many times. Its antigen remains unidentified. Relative to the germline gene, one junction end is altered; a read error may explain this. Time point meaning: persistent/refractory GD, antithyroid drugs over 5 years with positive TRAb. PBMCs provided the RNA from which the TCR library was made. Sequenced here: peripheral blood mononuclear cells (PBMCs), sampled when the disease was refractory, from a patient treated with antithyroid drugs. The receptor was derived from a woman aged 40 to 55 with Graves disease. This chain links TRBV27 with TRBJ2-5, with D unresolved. CDR3 residues: CASSSRQGSDF. Here the CDR3 DNA reads TGTGCCAGCAGTTCCCGACAAGGTTCGGACTTC.